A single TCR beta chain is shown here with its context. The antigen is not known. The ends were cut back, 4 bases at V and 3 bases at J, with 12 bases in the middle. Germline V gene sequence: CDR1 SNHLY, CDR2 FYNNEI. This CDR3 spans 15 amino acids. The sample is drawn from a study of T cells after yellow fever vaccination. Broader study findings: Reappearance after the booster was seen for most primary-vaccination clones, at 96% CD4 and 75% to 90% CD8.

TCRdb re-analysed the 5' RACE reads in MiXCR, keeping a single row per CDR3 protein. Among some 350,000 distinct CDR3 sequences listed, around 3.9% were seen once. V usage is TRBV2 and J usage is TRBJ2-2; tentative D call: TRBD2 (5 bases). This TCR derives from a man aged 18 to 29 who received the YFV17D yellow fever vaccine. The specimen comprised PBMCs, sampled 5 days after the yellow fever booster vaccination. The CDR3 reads CASSVRVRDTGELFF. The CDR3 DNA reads TGTGCCAGCAGTGTTCGGGTGCGGGACACCGGGGAGCTGTTTTTT.